The 12 T cell receptor beta chains reported below all come from one sample, sequenced in a study of OX40 agonist ivuxolimab in advanced cancers. Profiled with immunoSEQ multiplex PCR; TCRdb holds only in-frame clones, not every one. The repertoire holds approximately 90,000 clones, with about 87% as singletons. Sequencing used CD4+ or CD8+ T cells sorted from blood, obtained in a trial of the OX40 agonist ivuxolimab. The receptors derive from an adult with an advanced solid tumor such as melanoma, head and neck, liver or kidney cancer.

The rearrangement joins TRBV5-1 to TRBJ2-5; a possible D gene is TRBD2 (8 bases). The CDR3 has 15 residues. Germline CDR1 reads SGHRS; CDR2 reads YFSETQ. V shed 5 bases and J shed 7 bases, with 21 bases lying between them. DNA for the CDR3: TGCGCCAGCAGAGTAGCGGGGACAGCAAGAGGGACCCAGTACTTC. It specifies CASRVAGTARGTQYF.

The chain combines TRBV5-4 with TRBJ1-3; a possible D gene is TRBD1 (5 bases). Germline CDR1 and CDR2: SGHNT and YYREEE (reference sequence). The CDR3 runs to 18 residues. V dropped 0 bases and J dropped 1 base, with 17 bases sitting between them. For the CDR3, the DNA is TGTGCCAGCAGCTTGGCCTCAGGCAGGGTTCTATCTGGAAACACCATATATTTT. It is translated as CASSLASGRVLSGNTIYF.

This clone was picked up a small number of times. At the DNA level, this CDR3 is encoded by other sequences in the same sample as well. V and J are TRBV28 and TRBJ2-6; 7 bases are shared with TRBD1. V trimming: 3 bases; J trimming: 2 bases; junction bases outside the gene matches: 7. The CDR3 runs to 17 residues. In germline, CDR1 is MDHEN, CDR2 SYDVKM. Written as DNA, the CDR3 is TGTGCCAGCAGTTTGAGACAGGGTGCCCCTGGGGCCAACGTCCTGACTTTC. It translates to CASSLRQGAPGANVLTF.

This chain joins TRBV9 and TRBJ2-3, with 7 bases matching TRBD2. Germline V gene data show CDR1 as SGDLS and CDR2 as YYNGEE. The CDR3 runs 16 residues. V shed 0 bases, J shed 2 bases, and the junction held 6 bases outside the gene matches. The CDR3 protein is CASSVDPRGSTDTQYF. The DNA for the CDR3 is TGTGCCAGCAGCGTAGATCCGCGGGGGTCCACAGATACGCAGTATTTT. Together with reference TRBV9 and TRBJ2-3, the CDR3 gives the full variable domain: DSGVTQTPKHLITATGQRVTLRCSPRSGDLSVYWYQQSLDQGLQFLIQYYNGEERAKGNILERFSAQQFPDLHSELNLSSLELGDSALYFCASSVDPRGSTDTQYFGPGTRLTVL.

Only one count was recorded for this clone. The chain is built from TRBV19 and TRBJ2-1; 15 bases are a match to TRBD2. Trimming removed 3 bases from V and 9 bases from J; junction bases left unmatched: 9. The CDR3 covers 17 residues. Germline V gene sequence: CDR1 LNHDA, CDR2 SQIVND (reference sequence). The CDR3 coding sequence is TGTGCCAGTAGTATGTGGACTAGCGGGGGGGCCGCGGGTGAGCAGTTCTTC. It yields the protein CASSMWTSGGAAGEQFF.

J is TRBJ1-1 and V is TRBV10-1; D possibly corresponds to TRBD1 (6 bases). Trimming took 6 bases from V and 0 from J, leaving 8 bases between them. Germline loops: CDR1 WNHNN, CDR2 SYGVQD (reference sequence). The CDR3 is 13 amino acids. The CDR3 region has the DNA TGCGCCAGCAGACAGGGAATGAACACTGAAGCTTTCTTT. Translation: CASRQGMNTEAFF.

The chain employs TRBV5-1 and TRBJ1-2, with unresolved D. The CDR3 runs 13 residues. V was clipped by 1 base and J by 2 bases, with 6 bases between them. The germline V gene encodes CDR1 SGHRS and CDR2 YFSETQ. This CDR3 is CASSLMVNYGYTF. The CDR3 coding sequence is TGCGCCAGCAGCTTGATGGTCAACTATGGCTACACCTTC.

This sequence joins TRBV7-2 and TRBJ2-3, with D maybe TRBD2 (7 bases). CDR3 length: 16 residues. With 5 bases removed from V and 1 base from J, the gap between germline ends came to 16 bases. Germline CDR1 reads SGHTA; CDR2 reads FQGNSA. CDR3: CASSRGRGGGTDTQYF. CDR3 in DNA: TGTGCCAGCAGCCGGGGTAGGGGGGGAGGCACAGATACGCAGTATTTT.

J is TRBJ2-7 and V is TRBV30; tentatively, D is TRBD1 (5 bases). Trimming took off 3 bases at V and 7 bases at J, with 16 bases between the two ends. The CDR3 covers 13 residues. Germline V gene data show CDR1 as GTSNPN and CDR2 as SVGIG (reference sequence). In DNA form, the CDR3 reads TGTGCCTGGAGCCCAGGGCCCACCGGGGAGCAGTACTTC. Encoded protein: CAWSPGPTGEQYF.

For the CDR3, the DNA is TGTGCCATCAGTGAGTCACAGCTCCTCTCTGGGGCCAACGTCCTGACTTTC. It codes for CAISESQLLSGANVLTF. The chain carries TRBV10-3 and TRBJ2-6; D unresolved. Trimming cost V 0 bases and J 0 bases, with 9 bases left between them. The germline V gene encodes CDR1 ENHRY and CDR2 SYGVKD. The CDR3 loop spans 17 amino acids.

The sample holds one count of this clone. The chain combines TRBV21-1 with TRBJ1-5; whether TRBD1, the table's D call, matches the DNA was not checked. TRBV21-1 is labeled a pseudogene. The CDR3 spans 18 residues. CDR3 in DNA: TGTGCCAGCAGAGTTCCCGGGACAGGGGAGTTAGGTCGGCAGCCCCAGCATTTT. Its protein product is CASRVPGTGELGRQPQHF.

V is TRBV6-4 and J is TRBJ1-6; D may be TRBD1 (6 bases). V was cut by 8 bases and J by 10 bases, with 18 bases left in between. Germline values: CDR1 MRHNA, CDR2 SNTAGT. The CDR3 has 14 residues. The CDR3 loop reads CASSRQDAESPLHF. CDR3 coding DNA: TGTGCCAGCTCTCGACAGGACGCCGAATCACCCCTCCACTTT.